The sequence of this T cell receptor beta chain was determined in a study of PD-1 blockade in classical Hodgkin lymphoma. General observations from the study: Significant TCR diversity gains by C4D1 occurred in CD4+ but not CD8+ cells. Complete responders started with a diversity level that resembled newly diagnosed patients at baseline.

Of note for this clone: Antigen specificity is unknown.

Autologous stem cell transplantation was followed by relapse in every patient, and brentuximab vedotin exposure varied. Generated by immunoSEQ multiplex PCR, the TCRdb table keeps only in-frame clones and is missing some. This sample yields around 45,000 clones, of which more than 70% are seen a single time; roughly a tenth belongs to the top ten. Germline V gene sequence: CDR1 SGHTA, CDR2 FQGTGA. The CDR3 consists of 14 residues. Trimming pared 1 base from V and 8 bases from J, leaving 14 bases between. Sequenced material: peripheral blood mononuclear cells (PBMCs), taken at baseline. The sequence was collected from a human donor with classical Hodgkin lymphoma. V and J are TRBV7-3 and TRBJ1-2; D is unclear. CDR3 sequence (DNA): TGTGCCAGCAGCTTAAACCCCGGGAACAGAGGCTACACCTTC. Its translation is CASSLNPGNRGYTF.